A single sample is the source of the 27 T cell receptor beta chains below, sequenced in a study of low-dose radiotherapy and immunotherapy resistance in tumors. Time point indicated: before trial treatment. Primers targeting TRAV and TRBV primed first-strand cDNA, covering alpha and beta chains. It was with a constant-region primer and a V-primer adapter that TCRs were amplified over 20 PCR cycles. TCRdb reprocessed the reads with MiXCR, giving one entry per CDR3 protein. Counted here are approximately 84,000 distinct CDR3 sequences, roughly a sixth occurring once; the ten biggest clones make up about 2.5%. The material was PBMCs, obtained before treatment. The receptors derive from a male donor with prostate cancer.

As regards this clonotype: A read error likely explains this, since a far larger clone differs by one base. The CDR3 DNA reads TGTGCCAACAGCTGGGGACTTGCCGGGGAGCTGTTTTTT. This sequence encodes CANSWGLAGELFF. The chain has TRBV7-9 and TRBJ2-2; weak D call: TRBD2 (6 bases). CDR3 length equals 13 residues. Germline V CDR1 and CDR2: SEHNR, FQNEAQ (reference sequence).

The table lists this clonotype with a count of one. A far larger clone is one base from this, pointing to a likely read error. This chain connects TRBV6-5 to TRBJ2-1; TRBD2 matches 11 bases. Per germline, CDR1 MNHEY and CDR2 SVGAGI. Trimming removed 4 bases from V and 0 bases from J; junction bases left unmatched: 17. CDR3 length: 21 amino acids. The CDR3: CASSCSPMASGGRSSYNEQFF. The CDR3 DNA follows: TGTGCCAGCAGTTGCTCTCCCATGGCTAGCGGGGGGCGGAGCTCCTACAATGAGCAGTTCTTC.

This clonotype was seen repeatedly, ten times or more. The chain uses TRBV5-5 and TRBJ2-4, with D perhaps TRBD1 (6 bases). Germline-derived CDR1 and CDR2 are SGHKS and YYEKEE (reference sequence). The CDR3 totals 13 residues. With 3 bases removed from V and 6 bases from J, the gap between germline ends came to 10 bases. CDR3 DNA: TGTGCCAGCAGCTACGGACAGATAAACATTCAGTACTTC. Protein product: CASSYGQINIQYF.

This chain links TRBV5-1 with TRBJ2-6; D remains ambiguous. Germline V CDR1 and CDR2: SGHRS, YFSETQ. CDR3 length equals 17 residues. The V and J ends lost 4 bases and 0 bases respectively, with 14 bases between them. The CDR3 region is CASSPGITNSGANVLTF. The CDR3, as DNA: TGCGCCAGCAGCCCGGGCATTACCAACTCTGGGGCCAACGTCCTGACTTTC. The full variable domain, completed using reference TRBV5-1 and TRBJ2-6, is KAGVTQTPRYLIKTRGQQVTLSCSPISGHRSVSWYQQTPGQGLQFLFEYFSETQRNKGNFPGRFSGRQFSNSRSEMNVSTLELGDSALYLCASSPGITNSGANVLTFGAGSRLTVL.

This clonotype came up many times. One end of the junction varies from germline; a read error may be responsible. This chain uses TRBV5-3 with TRBJ2-7; unclear D gene. TRBV5-3 is an ORF, with its function uncertain. The CDR3 totals 16 residues. The CDR3 protein is CASSLYGGSGAYEQYF. In nucleotides, the CDR3 is TGTGCCAGCAGCTTGTACGGCGGCAGTGGGGCCTACGAGCAGTACTTC.

This rearrangement joins TRBV20-1 to TRBJ2-7; D might be TRBD1 or TRBD2, each matching 5 bases. Germline V gene data show CDR1 as DFQATT and CDR2 as SNEGSKA (reference sequence). The CDR3 has 13 amino acids. The V gene lost 2 bases and the J gene lost 3 bases, with 11 bases spanning the gap. DNA of the CDR3: TGCAGTGCTAGATATCGGGGCAGCTACGAGCAGTACTTC. It is translated as CSARYRGSYEQYF.

This clonotype was detected only once. The chain uses TRBV20-1 and TRBJ2-2; D may be TRBD1 (5 bases). The length of the CDR3 is 15 residues. Trimming left V 6 bases short and J 5 bases short, with 19 bases between. Germline V gene sequence: CDR1 DFQATT, CDR2 SNEGSKA (reference sequence). CDR3 sequence reads: CSATPGQGVTGELFF. CDR3 in DNA: TGCAGTGCCACCCCCGGCCAGGGTGTGACCGGGGAGCTGTTTTTT.

The CDR3 is CASSLTGVRRNTEAFF. The DNA for the CDR3 is TGTGCCAGCAGCCTGACAGGGGTTCGTCGGAACACTGAAGCTTTCTTT. The V gene is TRBV5-3, the J gene TRBJ1-1; 8 bases are shared with TRBD1. TRBV5-3 is designated an ORF whose function remains uncertain. The trim removed 8 bases at V and 1 base at J, leaving 13 bases unmatched. The CDR3 has 16 residues.

The CDR3 coding sequence is TGTGCCAGCAGCCAAGAGAACAGGGGTTACGAGCAGTACTTC. Protein sequence: CASSQENRGYEQYF. This chain links TRBV3-1 with TRBJ2-7; 7 bases are shared with TRBD1. J was trimmed by 4 bases and V by 0 bases; bases with no gene match: 3. CDR1 and CDR2 (germline): LGHDT, YNNKEL (reference sequence). This CDR3 spans 14 amino acids.

This clonotype was seen repeatedly, ten times or more. At one end the junction does not follow the germline gene, possibly because of a read error. The chain employs TRBV5-1 and TRBJ2-2; D tentatively fits TRBD1 or TRBD2 (5 bases each). Germline assignment: CDR1 SGHRS and CDR2 YFSETQ. There are 15 residues in the CDR3. For the CDR3, the DNA is TGTGCCAGCAGCCCAGGGACGGTGAACACCGGGGAGCTGTTTTTT. Protein: CASSPGTVNTGELFF.

On this clonotype itself: The junction departs from germline at one end; a sequencing error may be responsible. The chain recombines TRBV9 with TRBJ2-3, with 9 bases lining up with TRBD1. Germline V gene sequence: CDR1 SGDLS, CDR2 YYNGEE. The CDR3 consists of 16 residues. CDR3 DNA sequence: TGTGCCAGCAGCGCCCGGACAGGGGAGGGCACAGATACGCAGTGTTTT. Its protein is CASSARTGEGTDTQCF. Filled out from reference TRBV9 and TRBJ2-3, the complete variable domain reads DSGVTQTPKHLITATGQRVTLRCSPRSGDLSVYWYQQSLDQGLQFLIQYYNGEERAKGNILERFSAQQFPDLHSELNLSSLELGDSALYFCASSARTGEGTDTQCFGPGTRLTVL.

This clonotype appeared many times. The chain has TRBV11-2 and TRBJ2-2, with D unresolved. V was shortened by 1 base and J by 1 base, with 7 bases between the two germline ends. This CDR3 is built from 15 residues. The germline gives CDR1 SGHAT, CDR2 FQNNGV. CDR3 nucleotides: TGTGCCAGCAGCTTAGTGTGGGAGAACACCGGGGAGCTGTTTTTT. This encodes CASSLVWENTGELFF. Full variable domain (outside the CDR3, taken from reference TRBV11-2 and TRBJ2-2): EAGVAQSPRYKIIEKRQSVAFWCNPISGHATLYWYQQILGQGPKLLIQFQNNGVVDDSQLPKDRFSAERLKGVDSTLKIQPAKLEDSAVYLCASSLVWENTGELFFGEGSRLTVL.

This clonotype showed up just once. This chain uses TRBV28 with TRBJ2-1, with D hard to call. This CDR3 spans 13 amino acids. Trimming shortened V by 2 bases and J by 6 bases, and 8 bases separated the two germline ends. Germline loops: CDR1 MDHEN, CDR2 SYDVKM. This CDR3 reads CASSLGGPNEQFF. The CDR3, as DNA: TGTGCCAGCAGTTTAGGCGGCCCCAATGAGCAGTTCTTC.

This clonotype was seen repeatedly, ten times or more. This chain uses TRBV29-1 with TRBJ2-2; no clear D gene. Trimming removed 3 bases from V and 6 bases from J, with 8 bases in between. Germline CDR1 reads SQVTM; CDR2 reads ANQGSEA. There are 12 residues in the CDR3. The CDR3 spells CSVDVSAGELFF. The CDR3 region has the DNA TGCAGCGTTGACGTATCAGCCGGGGAGCTGTTTTTT.

In its sample, this clonotype was seen many times. The chain joins TRBV19 to TRBJ2-7; 8 nucleotides agree with TRBD2. The V gene end was trimmed by 1 base and the J gene end by 6 bases; junction bases not matched to a gene: 8. The CDR3 is 15 amino acids. Germline V gene lookup returns CDR1 LNHDA and CDR2 SQIVND (reference sequence). CDR3 sequence reads: CASSIAPAGVSEQYF. The CDR3, as DNA: TGTGCCAGTAGTATAGCCCCAGCGGGGGTAAGCGAGCAGTACTTC.

The chain recombines TRBV29-1 with TRBJ2-3; 7 bases match TRBD1. The V and J ends lost 5 bases and 5 bases, in that order; junction bases with no gene match: 7. Per germline, CDR1 SQVTM and CDR2 ANQGSEA. The length of the CDR3 is 13 residues. The CDR3 loop reads CSVRAGGLDTQYF. CDR3 in DNA: TGCAGCGTTCGGGCAGGGGGTTTAGATACGCAGTATTTT.

This clonotype was counted at least ten times. This chain uses TRBV21-1 with TRBJ2-7. TRBV21-1 is a documented pseudogene. This CDR3 has 14 amino acids. The CDR3 is CASSKVGRGDEQYF. CDR3 DNA sequence: TGTGCCAGCAGCAAAGTGGGTCGCGGTGACGAGCAGTACTTC.

Ten or more counts support this clonotype. The chain carries TRBV6-2 or TRBV6-3 and TRBJ2-7, with 10 bases aligning to TRBD2. Germline CDR1 MNHEY, CDR2 SVGEGT. This CDR3 has 15 amino acids. J gave up 1 base and V 7 bases, and 7 bases lay outside the gene matches. The CDR3 nucleotides are TGTGCCAGCACCAAGACTAGCGGGTCATCCTACGAGCAGTACTTC. Protein product: CASTKTSGSSYEQYF.

This clonotype appeared many times. The chain recombines TRBV7-2 with TRBJ2-7; D is possibly TRBD1 (5 bases). The CDR3 runs to 14 residues. Germline loops: CDR1 SGHTA, CDR2 FQGNSA. Trimming took 4 bases from V and 3 from J, leaving 13 bases between them. The DNA of the CDR3 is TGTGCCAGCAGCTACCCAGGGAATCGCTACGAGCAGTACTTC. Protein sequence: CASSYPGNRYEQYF.

The chain recombines TRBV5-4 with TRBJ1-1; 7 bases line up with TRBD1. Losses at the gene ends were 3 bases for V and 7 bases for J; bases not matched to a gene: 3. Germline V gene lookup returns CDR1 SGHNT and CDR2 YYREEE (reference sequence). The CDR3 is 12 residues long. CDR3 coding DNA: TGTGCCAGCAGCTGGGACAGTAGTGAAGCTTTCTTT. It codes for CASSWDSSEAFF.

This clonotype appeared many times. The CDR3 region has the DNA TGTGCCAGCAGGATATGGGCTAGCGGGGCCAAAAACATTCAGTACTTC. It yields the protein CASRIWASGAKNIQYF. This chain uses TRBV27 with TRBJ2-4; 8 nucleotides align to TRBD2. The V gene's germline CDR1 is MNHEY and CDR2 SMNVEV (reference sequence). With V trimmed by 6 bases and J by 1 base, 8 bases remained unmatched. This CDR3 contains 16 residues.

This clonotype came up many times. The rearrangement joins TRBV9 to TRBJ2-3, with unresolved D. Trimming shortened V by 3 bases and J by 1 base, and 9 bases separated the two germline ends. CDR1 and CDR2 (germline): SGDLS, YYNGEE. This CDR3 region has 14 residues. In DNA form, the CDR3 reads TGTGCCAGCAGCGCCCTTTCGGGCACAGATACGCAGTATTTT. Its protein is CASSALSGTDTQYF.

In regard to this clonotype: A far larger clone is one nucleotide away, so this likely arose from a read error. The rearrangement links TRBV6-6 to TRBJ1-2, with D unresolved. The germline CDR1 and CDR2 sequences are MNHNY and SVGAGI (reference sequence). The CDR3 consists of 16 residues. The ends were cut back, 10 bases at V and 6 bases at J, with 27 bases in the middle. In DNA form, the CDR3 reads TGTGCCACGGATTACACATCGACATCTGGGGTCCATGGCTACACCTTC. Its translation: CATDYTSTSGVHGYTF.

In its sample, this clonotype was seen many times. This sequence joins TRBV25-1 and TRBJ2-1, with TRBD2 identical over 13 bases. This CDR3 region has 15 residues. V was pared by 4 bases and J by 8 bases, with 5 bases of the junction left unmatched. Germline CDR1 MGHDK, CDR2 SYGVNS. The CDR3 nucleotides are TGTGCCAGCAGTGGGACTAGCGGGGGTTTGGATGAGCAGTTCTTC. Protein sequence: CASSGTSGGLDEQFF.

This clonotype has a count of ten or more. This rearrangement joins TRBV12-3 or TRBV12-4 to TRBJ2-3; TRBD2 matches 9 bases. This CDR3 has 15 residues. V dropped 1 base and J dropped 4; count of bases not matched to a gene: 3. The CDR3 loop reads CASSLVAGAPDTQYF. The CDR3, as DNA: TGTGCCAGCAGTTTAGTAGCGGGGGCTCCAGATACGCAGTATTTT.

This clonotype appeared many times. The chain joins TRBV5-1 to TRBJ2-7; possible D gene TRBD1, 6 bases. V lost 2 bases to trimming and J lost 3 bases, with 9 bases between them. The V gene's germline CDR1 is SGHRS and CDR2 YFSETQ. This CDR3 spans 13 amino acids. The CDR3 DNA reads TGCGCCAGCAGCTTTGGACAGTTCTACGAGCAGTACTTC. Residues: CASSFGQFYEQYF. The full variable domain, its missing parts supplied by reference TRBV5-1 and TRBJ2-7, is KAGVTQTPRYLIKTRGQQVTLSCSPISGHRSVSWYQQTPGQGLQFLFEYFSETQRNKGNFPGRFSGRQFSNSRSEMNVSTLELGDSALYLCASSFGQFYEQYFGPGTRLTVT.

V usage is TRBV7-2 and J usage is TRBJ2-5, with D tentatively TRBD1 (6 bases). Looked up from germline, CDR1 is SGHTA and CDR2 is FQGNSA. V was clipped by 3 bases and J by 4 bases, with 15 bases between them. CDR3 length equals 15 residues. As DNA, the CDR3 is TGTGCCAGCAGCTTCGACAGGAGTGTAGGAGAGACCCAGTACTTC. Amino acid sequence: CASSFDRSVGETQYF.